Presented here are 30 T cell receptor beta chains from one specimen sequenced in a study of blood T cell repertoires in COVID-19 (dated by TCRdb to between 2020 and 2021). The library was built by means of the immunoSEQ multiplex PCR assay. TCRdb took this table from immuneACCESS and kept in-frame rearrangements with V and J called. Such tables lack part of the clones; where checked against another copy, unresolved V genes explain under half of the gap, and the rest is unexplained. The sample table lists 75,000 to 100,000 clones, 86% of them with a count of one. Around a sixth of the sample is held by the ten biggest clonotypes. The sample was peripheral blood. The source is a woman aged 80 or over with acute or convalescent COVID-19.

As DNA, the CDR3 is TGTGCCAGCAGCTTGCAGGGGGCAGATACGCAGTATTTT. It specifies CASSLQGADTQYF. The chain recombines TRBV11-3 with TRBJ2-3; 7 bases fit TRBD1. Germline V gene data show CDR1 as SGHNT and CDR2 as YENEEA. V was clipped by 3 bases and J by 4 bases; unmatched bases: 1. CDR3 length: 13 amino acids.

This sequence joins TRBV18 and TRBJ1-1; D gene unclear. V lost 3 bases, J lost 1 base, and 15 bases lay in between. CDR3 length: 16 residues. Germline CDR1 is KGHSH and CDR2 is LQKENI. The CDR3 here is CASSPLDRIGNTEAFF. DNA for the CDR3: TGTGCCAGCTCACCCCTAGACCGGATTGGGAACACTGAAGCTTTCTTT.

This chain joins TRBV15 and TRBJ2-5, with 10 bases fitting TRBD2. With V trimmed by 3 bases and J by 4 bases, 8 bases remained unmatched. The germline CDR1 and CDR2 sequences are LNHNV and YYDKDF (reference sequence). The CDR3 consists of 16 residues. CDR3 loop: CATSSDSGGLRETQYF. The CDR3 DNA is TGTGCCACCAGCAGCGATAGCGGGGGGCTCCGAGAGACCCAGTACTTC.

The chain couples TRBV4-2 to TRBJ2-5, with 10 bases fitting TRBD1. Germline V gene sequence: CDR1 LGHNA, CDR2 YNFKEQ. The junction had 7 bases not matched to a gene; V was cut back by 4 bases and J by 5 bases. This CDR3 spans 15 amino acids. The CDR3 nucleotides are TGTGCCAGCAGCCCCGGGACAGGGGATGGGGAGACCCAGTACTTC. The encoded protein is CASSPGTGDGETQYF.

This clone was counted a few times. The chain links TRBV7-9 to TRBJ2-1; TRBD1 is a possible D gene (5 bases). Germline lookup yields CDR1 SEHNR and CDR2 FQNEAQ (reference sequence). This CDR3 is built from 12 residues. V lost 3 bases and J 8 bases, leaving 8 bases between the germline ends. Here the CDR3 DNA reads TGTGCCAGCAGCTTGCAGGGCCATGAGCAGTTCTTC. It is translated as CASSLQGHEQFF.

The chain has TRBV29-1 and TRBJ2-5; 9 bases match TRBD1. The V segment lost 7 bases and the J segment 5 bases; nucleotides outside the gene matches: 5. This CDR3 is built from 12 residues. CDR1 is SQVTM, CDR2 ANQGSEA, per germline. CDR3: CSGTGDRETQYF. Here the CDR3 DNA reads TGCAGCGGGACAGGGGACCGGGAGACCCAGTACTTC.

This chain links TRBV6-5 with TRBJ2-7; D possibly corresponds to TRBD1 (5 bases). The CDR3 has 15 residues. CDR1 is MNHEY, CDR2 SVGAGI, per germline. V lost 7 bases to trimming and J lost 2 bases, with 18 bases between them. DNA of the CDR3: TGTGCCAGCACCAGAGACAGAGCGATTGCCTACGAGCAGTACTTC. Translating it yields CASTRDRAIAYEQYF.

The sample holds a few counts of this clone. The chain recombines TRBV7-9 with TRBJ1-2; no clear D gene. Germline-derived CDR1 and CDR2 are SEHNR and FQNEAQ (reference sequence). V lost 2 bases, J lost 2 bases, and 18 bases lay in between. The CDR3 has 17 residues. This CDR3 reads CASSLLPAGVPNYGYTF. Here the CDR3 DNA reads TGTGCCAGCAGCTTACTACCGGCCGGGGTTCCCAACTATGGCTACACCTTC.

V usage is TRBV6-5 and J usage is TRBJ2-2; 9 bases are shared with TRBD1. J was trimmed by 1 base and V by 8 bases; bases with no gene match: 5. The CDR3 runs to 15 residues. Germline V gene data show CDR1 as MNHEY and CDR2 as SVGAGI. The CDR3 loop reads CASRRGQGNTGELFF. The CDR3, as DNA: TGTGCCAGCCGGAGGGGACAGGGGAACACCGGGGAGCTGTTTTTT.

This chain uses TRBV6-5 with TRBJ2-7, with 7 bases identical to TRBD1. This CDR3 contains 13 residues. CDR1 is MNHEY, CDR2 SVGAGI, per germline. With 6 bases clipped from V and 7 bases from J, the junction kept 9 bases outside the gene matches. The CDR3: CASSLTGAGEQYF. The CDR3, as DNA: TGTGCCAGCAGCCTAACAGGGGCTGGGGAGCAGTACTTC.

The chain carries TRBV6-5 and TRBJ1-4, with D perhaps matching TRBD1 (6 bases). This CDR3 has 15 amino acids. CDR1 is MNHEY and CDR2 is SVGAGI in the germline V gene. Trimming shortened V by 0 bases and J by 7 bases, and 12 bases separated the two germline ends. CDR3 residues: CASSYSSGVAEKLFF. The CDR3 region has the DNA TGTGCCAGCAGTTACTCGTCAGGGGTGGCTGAAAAACTGTTTTTT.

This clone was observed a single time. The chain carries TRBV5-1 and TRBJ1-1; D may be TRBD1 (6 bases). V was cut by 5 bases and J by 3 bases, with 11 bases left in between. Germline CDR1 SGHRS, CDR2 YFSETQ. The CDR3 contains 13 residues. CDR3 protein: CASRPDSYTEAFF. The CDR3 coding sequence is TGCGCCAGCAGGCCGGACAGCTACACTGAAGCTTTCTTT.

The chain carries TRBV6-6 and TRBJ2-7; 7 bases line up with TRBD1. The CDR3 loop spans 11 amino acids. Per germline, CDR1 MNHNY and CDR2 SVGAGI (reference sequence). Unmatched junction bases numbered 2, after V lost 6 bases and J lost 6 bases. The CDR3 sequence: CASRWTGEQYF. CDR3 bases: TGTGCCAGCAGGTGGACAGGCGAGCAGTACTTC.

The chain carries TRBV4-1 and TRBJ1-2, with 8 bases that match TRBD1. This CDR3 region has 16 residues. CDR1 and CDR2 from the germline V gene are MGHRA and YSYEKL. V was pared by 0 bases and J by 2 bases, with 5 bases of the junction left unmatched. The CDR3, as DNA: TGCGCCAGCAGCCAAGATCACAGGGGGATAAACTATGGCTACACCTTC. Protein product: CASSQDHRGINYGYTF.

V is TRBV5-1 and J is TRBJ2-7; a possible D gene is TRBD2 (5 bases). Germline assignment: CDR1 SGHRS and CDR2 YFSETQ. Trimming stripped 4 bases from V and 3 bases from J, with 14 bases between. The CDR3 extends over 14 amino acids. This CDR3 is CASSVRRAGYEQYF. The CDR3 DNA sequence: TGCGCCAGCAGCGTAAGACGCGCGGGCTACGAGCAGTACTTC.

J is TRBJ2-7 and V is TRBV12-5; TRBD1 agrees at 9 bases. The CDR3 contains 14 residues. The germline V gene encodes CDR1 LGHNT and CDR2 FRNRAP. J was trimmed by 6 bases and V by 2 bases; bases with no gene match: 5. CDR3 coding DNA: TGTGCTAGTGGTTTGATGGGACAGGGTATCGAGCAGTACTTC. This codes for CASGLMGQGIEQYF.

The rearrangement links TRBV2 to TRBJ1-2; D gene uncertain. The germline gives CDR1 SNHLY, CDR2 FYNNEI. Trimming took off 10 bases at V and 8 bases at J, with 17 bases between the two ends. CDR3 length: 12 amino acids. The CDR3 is CANGSSPGGYTF. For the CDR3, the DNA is TGTGCCAACGGGTCTTCCCCGGGGGGCTACACCTTC.

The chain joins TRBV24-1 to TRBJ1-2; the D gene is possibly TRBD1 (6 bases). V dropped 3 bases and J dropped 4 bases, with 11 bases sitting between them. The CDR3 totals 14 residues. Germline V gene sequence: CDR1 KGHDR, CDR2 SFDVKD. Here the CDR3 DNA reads TGTGCCACCAGTGATCCGGGACACAGCTATGGCTACACCTTC. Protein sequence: CATSDPGHSYGYTF.

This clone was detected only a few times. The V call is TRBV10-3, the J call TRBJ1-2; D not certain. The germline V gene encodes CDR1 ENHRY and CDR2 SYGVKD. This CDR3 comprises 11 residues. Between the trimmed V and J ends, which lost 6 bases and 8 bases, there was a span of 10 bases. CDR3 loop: CAISRGEGYTF. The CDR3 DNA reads TGTGCCATCAGCCGCGGGGAGGGCTACACCTTC.

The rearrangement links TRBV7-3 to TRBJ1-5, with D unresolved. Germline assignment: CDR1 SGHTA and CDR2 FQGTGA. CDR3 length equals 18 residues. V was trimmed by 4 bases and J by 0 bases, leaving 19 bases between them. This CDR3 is CASSYLKSGYHSNQPQHF. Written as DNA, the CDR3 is TGTGCCAGCAGCTACCTCAAGTCGGGTTACCATAGCAATCAGCCCCAGCATTTT. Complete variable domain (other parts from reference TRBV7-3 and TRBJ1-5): GAGVSQTPSNKVTEKGKYVELRCDPISGHTALYWYRQSLGQGPEFLIYFQGTGAADDSGLPNDRFFAVRPEGSVSTLKIQRTERGDSAVYLCASSYLKSGYHSNQPQHFGDGTRLSIL.

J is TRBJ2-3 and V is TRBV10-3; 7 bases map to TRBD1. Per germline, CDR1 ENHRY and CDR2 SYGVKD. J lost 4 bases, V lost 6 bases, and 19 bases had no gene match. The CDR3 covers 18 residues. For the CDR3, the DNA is TGTGCCATCAGCAGACTCTCACCGGGACAGATCGCAGCAGATACGCAGTATTTT. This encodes CAISRLSPGQIAADTQYF.

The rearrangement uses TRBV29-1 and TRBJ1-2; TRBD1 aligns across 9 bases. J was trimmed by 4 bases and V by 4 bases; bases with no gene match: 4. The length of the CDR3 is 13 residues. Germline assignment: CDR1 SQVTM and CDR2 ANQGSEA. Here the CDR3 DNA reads TGCAGCGTTGCCACAGGGGGCGGCTATGGCTACACCTTC. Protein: CSVATGGGYGYTF. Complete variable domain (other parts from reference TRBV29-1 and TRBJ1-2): SAVISQKPSRDICQRGTSLTIQCQVDSQVTMMFWYRQQPGQSLTLIATANQGSEATYESGFVIDKFPISRPNLTFSTLTVSNMSPEDSSIYLCSVATGGGYGYTFGSGTRLTVV.

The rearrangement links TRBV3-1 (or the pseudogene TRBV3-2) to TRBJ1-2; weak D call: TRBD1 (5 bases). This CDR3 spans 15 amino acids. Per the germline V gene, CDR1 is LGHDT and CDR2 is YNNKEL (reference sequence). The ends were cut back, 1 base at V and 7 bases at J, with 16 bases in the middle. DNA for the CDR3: TGTGCCAGCAGCCAAGTAGAGGTCAGGAGGGGTGGCTACACCTTC. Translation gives CASSQVEVRRGGYTF.

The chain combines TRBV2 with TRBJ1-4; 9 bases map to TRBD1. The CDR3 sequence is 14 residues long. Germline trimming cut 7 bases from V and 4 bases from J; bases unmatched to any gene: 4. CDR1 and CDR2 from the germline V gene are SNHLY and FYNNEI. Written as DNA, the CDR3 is TGTGCCAGCACCGGGGACAGGGTTAATGAAAAACTGTTTTTT. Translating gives CASTGDRVNEKLFF.

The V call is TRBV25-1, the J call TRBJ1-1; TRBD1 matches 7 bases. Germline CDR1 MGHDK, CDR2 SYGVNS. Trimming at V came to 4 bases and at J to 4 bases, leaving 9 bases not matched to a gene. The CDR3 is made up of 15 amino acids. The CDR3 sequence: CASSASMTGTTEAFF. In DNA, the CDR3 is TGTGCCAGCAGTGCATCAATGACAGGGACCACTGAAGCTTTCTTT.

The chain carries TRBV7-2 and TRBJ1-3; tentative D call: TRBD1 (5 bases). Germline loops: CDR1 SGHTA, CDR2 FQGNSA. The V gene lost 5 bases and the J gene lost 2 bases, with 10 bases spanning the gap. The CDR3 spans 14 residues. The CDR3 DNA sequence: TGTGCCAGCAGCCCGCTGGGGCCTGGAAACACCATATATTTT. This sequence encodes CASSPLGPGNTIYF.

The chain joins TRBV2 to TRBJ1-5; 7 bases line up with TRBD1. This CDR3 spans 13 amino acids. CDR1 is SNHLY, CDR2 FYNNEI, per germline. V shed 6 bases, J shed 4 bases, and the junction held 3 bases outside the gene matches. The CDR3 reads CASRDRRNQPQHF. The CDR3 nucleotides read TGTGCCAGCAGGGACAGGCGAAATCAGCCCCAGCATTTT.

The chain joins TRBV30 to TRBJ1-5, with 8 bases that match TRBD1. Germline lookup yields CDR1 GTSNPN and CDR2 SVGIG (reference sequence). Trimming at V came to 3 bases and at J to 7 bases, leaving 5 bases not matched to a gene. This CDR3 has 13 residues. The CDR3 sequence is CAWSTGGRQPQHF. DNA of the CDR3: TGTGCCTGGAGCACAGGGGGTCGACAGCCCCAGCATTTT.

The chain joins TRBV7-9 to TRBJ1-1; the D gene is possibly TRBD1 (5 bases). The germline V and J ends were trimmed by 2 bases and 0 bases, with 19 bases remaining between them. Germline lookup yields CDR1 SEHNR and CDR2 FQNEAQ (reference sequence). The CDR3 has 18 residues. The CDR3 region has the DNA TGTGCCAGCAGCTTAAGGGGAGGTTGGGCAGAGCTGAACACTGAAGCTTTCTTT. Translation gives CASSLRGGWAELNTEAFF.

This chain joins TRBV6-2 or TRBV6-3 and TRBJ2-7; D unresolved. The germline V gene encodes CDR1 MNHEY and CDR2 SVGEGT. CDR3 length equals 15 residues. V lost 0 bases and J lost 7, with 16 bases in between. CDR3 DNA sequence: TGTGCCAGCAGTTACTCGACTGGCTGGTCTGGAGAGCAGTACTTC. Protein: CASSYSTGWSGEQYF.